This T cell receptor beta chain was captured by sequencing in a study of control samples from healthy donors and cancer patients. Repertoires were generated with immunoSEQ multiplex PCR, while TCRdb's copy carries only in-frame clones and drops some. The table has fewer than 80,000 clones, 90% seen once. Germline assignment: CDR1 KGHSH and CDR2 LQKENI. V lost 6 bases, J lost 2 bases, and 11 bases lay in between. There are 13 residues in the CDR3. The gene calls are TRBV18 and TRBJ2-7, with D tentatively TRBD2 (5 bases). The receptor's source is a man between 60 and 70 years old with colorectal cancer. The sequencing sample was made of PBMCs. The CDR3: CASSQTTTYEQYF. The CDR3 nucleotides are TGTGCCAGCTCGCAGACTACCACCTACGAGCAGTACTTC.